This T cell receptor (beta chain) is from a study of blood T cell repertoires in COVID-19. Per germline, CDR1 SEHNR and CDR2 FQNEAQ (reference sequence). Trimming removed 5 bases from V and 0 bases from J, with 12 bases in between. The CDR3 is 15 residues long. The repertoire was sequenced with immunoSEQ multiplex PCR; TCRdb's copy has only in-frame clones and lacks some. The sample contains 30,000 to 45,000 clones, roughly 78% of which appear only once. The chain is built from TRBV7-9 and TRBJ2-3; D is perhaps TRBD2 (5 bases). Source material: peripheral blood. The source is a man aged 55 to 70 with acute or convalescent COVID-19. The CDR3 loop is CASSPPGVSTDTQYF. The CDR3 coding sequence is TGTGCCAGCAGCCCTCCCGGGGTTAGCACAGATACGCAGTATTTT.